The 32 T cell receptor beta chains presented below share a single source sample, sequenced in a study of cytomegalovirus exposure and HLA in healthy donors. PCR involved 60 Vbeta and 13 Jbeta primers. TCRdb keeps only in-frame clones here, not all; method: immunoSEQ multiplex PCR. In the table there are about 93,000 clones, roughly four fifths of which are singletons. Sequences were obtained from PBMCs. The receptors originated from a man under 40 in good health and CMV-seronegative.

As DNA, the CDR3 is TGTGCCAGCAGTGAACCGGGGTCCAAAAACATTCAGTACTTC. As protein: CASSEPGSKNIQYF. The chain is built from TRBV25-1 and TRBJ2-4, with a weak D call TRBD2 (5 bases). Between the trimmed V and J ends, which lost 2 bases and 2 bases, there was a span of 7 bases. The germline CDR1 and CDR2 sequences are MGHDK and SYGVNS. CDR3 length: 14 amino acids.

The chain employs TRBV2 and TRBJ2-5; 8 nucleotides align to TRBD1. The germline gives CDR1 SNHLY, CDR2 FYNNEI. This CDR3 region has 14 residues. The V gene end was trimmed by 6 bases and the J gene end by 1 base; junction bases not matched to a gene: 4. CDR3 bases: TGTGCCAGCAGGCCCGGACAGGGCCAAGAGACCCAGTACTTC. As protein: CASRPGQGQETQYF. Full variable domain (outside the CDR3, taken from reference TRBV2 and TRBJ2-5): EPEVTQTPSHQVTQMGQEVILRCVPISNHLYFYWYRQILGQKVEFLVSFYNNEISEKSEIFDDQFSVERPDGSNFTLKIRSTKLEDSAMYFCASRPGQGQETQYFGPGTRLLVL.

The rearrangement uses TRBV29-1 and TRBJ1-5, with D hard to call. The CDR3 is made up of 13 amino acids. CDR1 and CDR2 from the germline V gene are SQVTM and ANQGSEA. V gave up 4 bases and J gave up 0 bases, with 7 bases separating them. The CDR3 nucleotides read TGCAGCGTTGTAGACAATAGCAATCAGCCCCAGCATTTT. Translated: CSVVDNSNQPQHF. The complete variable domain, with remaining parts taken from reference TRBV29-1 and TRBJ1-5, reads SAVISQKPSRDICQRGTSLTIQCQVDSQVTMMFWYRQQPGQSLTLIATANQGSEATYESGFVIDKFPISRPNLTFSTLTVSNMSPEDSSIYLCSVVDNSNQPQHFGDGTRLSIL.

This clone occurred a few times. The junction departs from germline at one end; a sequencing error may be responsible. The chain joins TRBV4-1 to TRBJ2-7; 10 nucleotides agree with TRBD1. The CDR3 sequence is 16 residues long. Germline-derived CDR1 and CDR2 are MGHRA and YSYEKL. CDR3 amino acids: CASSQDPGTGASSRDF. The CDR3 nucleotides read TGCGCCAGCAGCCAAGATCCCGGGACAGGGGCCTCGTCGAGGGACTTC.

The CDR3 DNA reads TGTGCCAGCAGCTTAGGGGATGTTAGGAGGAATACGCAGTATTTT. It encodes CASSLGDVRRNTQYF. The J gene is TRBJ2-3, the V gene TRBV7-2, with D perhaps matching TRBD2 (5 bases). Looked up from germline, CDR1 is SGHTA and CDR2 is FQGNSA. The length of the CDR3 is 15 residues. V was pared by 1 base and J by 7 bases, with 15 bases between. Variable domain in full (rest from reference TRBV7-2 and TRBJ2-3): GAGVSQSPSNKVTEKGKDVELRCDPISGHTALYWYRQSLGQGLEFLIYFQGNSAPDKSGLPSDRFSAERTGGSVSTLTIQRTQQEDSAVYLCASSLGDVRRNTQYFGPGTRLTVL.

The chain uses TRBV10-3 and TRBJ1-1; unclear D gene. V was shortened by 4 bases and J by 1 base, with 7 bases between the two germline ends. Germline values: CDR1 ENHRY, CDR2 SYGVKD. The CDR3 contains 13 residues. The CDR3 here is CAISGQPNTEAFF. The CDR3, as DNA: TGTGCCATCAGTGGACAACCGAACACTGAAGCTTTCTTT.

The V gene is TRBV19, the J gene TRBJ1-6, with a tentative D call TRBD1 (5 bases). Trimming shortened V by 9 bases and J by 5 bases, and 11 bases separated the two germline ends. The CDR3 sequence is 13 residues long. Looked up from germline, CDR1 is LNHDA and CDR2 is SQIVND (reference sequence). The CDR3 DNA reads TGTGCCAGCTCAGGGTTGAATAATTCACCCCTCCACTTT. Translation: CASSGLNNSPLHF.

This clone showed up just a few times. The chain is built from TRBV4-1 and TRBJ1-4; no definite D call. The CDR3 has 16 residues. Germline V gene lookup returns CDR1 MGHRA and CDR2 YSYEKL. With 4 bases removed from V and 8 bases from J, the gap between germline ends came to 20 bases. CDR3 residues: CASSPRDRLGREKLFF. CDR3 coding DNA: TGCGCCAGCAGCCCACGGGATCGTCTCGGGCGAGAAAAACTGTTTTTT.

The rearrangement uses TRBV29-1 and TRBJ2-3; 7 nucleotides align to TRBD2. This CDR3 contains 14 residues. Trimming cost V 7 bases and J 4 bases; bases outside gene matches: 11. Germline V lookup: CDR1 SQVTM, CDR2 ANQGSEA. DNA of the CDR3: TGCAGCGCTTGGGAGGGGCATTACGCAGATACGCAGTATTTT. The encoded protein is CSAWEGHYADTQYF.

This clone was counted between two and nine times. CDR3 DNA sequence: TGTGCCAGCAGGGAAACAGGGCAAGGAAATCAGCCCCAGCATTTT. The encoded protein is CASRETGQGNQPQHF. V is TRBV6-5 and J is TRBJ1-5, with a tentative D call TRBD1 (6 bases). CDR1 MNHEY and CDR2 SVGAGI come from the germline V gene. The V end lost 6 bases, the J end lost 4 bases, and 16 bases lay between the germline ends. The CDR3 is 15 residues long.

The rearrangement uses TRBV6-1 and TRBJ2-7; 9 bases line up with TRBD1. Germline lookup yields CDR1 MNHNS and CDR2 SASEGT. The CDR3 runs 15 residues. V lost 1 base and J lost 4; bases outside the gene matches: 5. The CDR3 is CASSEGGTGIYEQYV. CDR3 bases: TGTGCCAGCAGTGAAGGGGGGACAGGGATTTACGAGCAGTACGTC.

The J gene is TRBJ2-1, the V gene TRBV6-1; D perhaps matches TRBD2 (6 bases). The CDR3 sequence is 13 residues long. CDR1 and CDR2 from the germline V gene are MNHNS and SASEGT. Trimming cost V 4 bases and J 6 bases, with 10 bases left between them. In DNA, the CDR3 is TGTGCCAGCAGTGGCCGGGAGATCAATGAGCAGTTCTTC. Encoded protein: CASSGREINEQFF.

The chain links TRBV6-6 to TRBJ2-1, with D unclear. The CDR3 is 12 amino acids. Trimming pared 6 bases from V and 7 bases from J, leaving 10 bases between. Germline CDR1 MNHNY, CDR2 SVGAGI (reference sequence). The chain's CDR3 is CASSPHPNEQFF. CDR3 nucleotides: TGTGCCAGCAGCCCCCATCCAAATGAGCAGTTCTTC.

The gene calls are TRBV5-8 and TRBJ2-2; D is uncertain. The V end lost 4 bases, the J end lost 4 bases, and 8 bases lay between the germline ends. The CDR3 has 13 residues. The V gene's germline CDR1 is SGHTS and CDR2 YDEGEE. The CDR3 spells CASSPIFTGELFF. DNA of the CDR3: TGTGCCAGCAGCCCTATATTCACCGGGGAGCTGTTTTTT.

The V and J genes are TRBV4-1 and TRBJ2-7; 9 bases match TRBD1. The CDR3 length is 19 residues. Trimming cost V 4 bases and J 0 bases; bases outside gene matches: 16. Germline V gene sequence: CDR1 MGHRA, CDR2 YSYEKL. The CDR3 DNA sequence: TGCGCCAGCAGCCCAGCCGATCGGCCCGGGACAGGGAGCTCCTACGAGCAGTACGTC. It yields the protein CASSPADRPGTGSSYEQYV.

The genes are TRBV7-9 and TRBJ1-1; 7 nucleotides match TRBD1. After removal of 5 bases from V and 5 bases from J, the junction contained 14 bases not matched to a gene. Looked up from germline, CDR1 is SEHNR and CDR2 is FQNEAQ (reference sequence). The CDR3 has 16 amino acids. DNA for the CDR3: TGTGCCAGCAGCCGAACCCCCAGGGGGGTAAGGACTGAAGCTTTCTTT. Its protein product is CASSRTPRGVRTEAFF.

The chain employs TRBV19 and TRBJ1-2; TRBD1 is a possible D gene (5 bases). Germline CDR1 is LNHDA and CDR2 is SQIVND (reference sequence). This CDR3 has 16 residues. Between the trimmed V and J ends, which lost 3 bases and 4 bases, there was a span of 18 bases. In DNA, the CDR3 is TGTGCCAGTAGTATCACCGGGGGAGCTCAAACCTATGGCTACACCTTC. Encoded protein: CASSITGGAQTYGYTF. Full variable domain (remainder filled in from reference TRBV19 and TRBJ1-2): DGGITQSPKYLFRKEGQNVTLSCEQNLNHDAMYWYRQDPGQGLRLIYYSQIVNDFQKGDIAEGYSVSREKKESFPLTVTSAQKNPTAFYLCASSITGGAQTYGYTFGSGTRLTVV.

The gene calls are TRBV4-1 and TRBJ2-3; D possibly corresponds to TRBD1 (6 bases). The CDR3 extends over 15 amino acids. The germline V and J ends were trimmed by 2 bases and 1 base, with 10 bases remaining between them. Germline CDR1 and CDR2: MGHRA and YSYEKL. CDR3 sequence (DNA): TGCGCCAGCAGCCAACAGGGGATCGGCACAGATACGCAGTATTTT. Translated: CASSQQGIGTDTQYF.

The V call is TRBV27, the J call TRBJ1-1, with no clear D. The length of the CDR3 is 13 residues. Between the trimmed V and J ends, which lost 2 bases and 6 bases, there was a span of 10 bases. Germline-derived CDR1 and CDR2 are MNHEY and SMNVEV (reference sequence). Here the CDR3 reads CASSLTPGAEAFF. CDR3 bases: TGTGCCAGCAGTTTAACCCCGGGTGCTGAAGCTTTCTTT.

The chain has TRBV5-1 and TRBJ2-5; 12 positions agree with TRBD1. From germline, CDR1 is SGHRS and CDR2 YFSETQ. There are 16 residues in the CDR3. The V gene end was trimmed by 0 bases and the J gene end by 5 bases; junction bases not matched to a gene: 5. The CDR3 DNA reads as TGCGCCAGCAGCTTGGATGGGACAGGGGGCGCTGAGACCCAGTACTTC. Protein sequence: CASSLDGTGGAETQYF.

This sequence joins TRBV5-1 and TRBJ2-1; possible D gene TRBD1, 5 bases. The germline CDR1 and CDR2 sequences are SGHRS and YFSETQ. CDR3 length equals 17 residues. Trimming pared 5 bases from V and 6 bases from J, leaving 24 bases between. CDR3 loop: CASSSEVDSLILNEQFF. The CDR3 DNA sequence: TGCGCCAGCAGTTCGGAAGTAGACAGTCTAATACTCAATGAGCAGTTCTTC.

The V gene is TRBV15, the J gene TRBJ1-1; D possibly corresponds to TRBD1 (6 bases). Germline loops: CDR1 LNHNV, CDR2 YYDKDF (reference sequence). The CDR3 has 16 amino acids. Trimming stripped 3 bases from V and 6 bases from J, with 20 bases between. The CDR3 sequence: CATSSDRSTYDSEAFF. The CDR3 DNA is TGTGCCACCAGCAGTGACAGGAGTACTTATGACTCTGAAGCTTTCTTT.

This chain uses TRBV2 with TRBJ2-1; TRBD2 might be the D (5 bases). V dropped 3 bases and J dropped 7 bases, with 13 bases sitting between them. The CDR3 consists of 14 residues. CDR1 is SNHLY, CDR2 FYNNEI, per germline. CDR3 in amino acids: CASSDGTRGNEQFF. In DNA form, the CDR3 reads TGTGCCAGCAGTGACGGTACTAGAGGGAATGAGCAGTTCTTC.

This chain's CDR3 is CASSQVRGRGSEKLFF. The CDR3 DNA follows: TGCGCCAGCAGCCAAGTAAGAGGCAGGGGGTCTGAAAAACTGTTTTTT. This chain connects TRBV4-1 to TRBJ1-4; TRBD1 aligns across 7 bases. Unmatched junction bases numbered 9, after V lost 1 base and J lost 7 bases. CDR1 is MGHRA, CDR2 YSYEKL, per germline. The CDR3 extends over 16 amino acids.

The CDR3 DNA reads as TGTATCTCCGGGCAGGGAATCAACGAGCAGTACTTC. As protein: CISGQGINEQYF. The chain employs TRBV6-6 and TRBJ2-7, with TRBD1 as a possible D gene (5 bases). Per germline, CDR1 MNHNY and CDR2 SVGAGI (reference sequence). The CDR3 totals 12 residues.

The CDR3 coding sequence is TGTGCCAGCAGCCAAGATTGGGGGGTTGGTACAGATACGCAGTATTTT. Translated: CASSQDWGVGTDTQYF. The rearrangement uses TRBV14 and TRBJ2-3, with D possibly being TRBD2 (6 bases). The V and J ends lost 0 bases and 3 bases respectively, with 13 bases between them. Looked up from germline, CDR1 is SGHDN and CDR2 is FVKESK. CDR3 length: 16 residues.

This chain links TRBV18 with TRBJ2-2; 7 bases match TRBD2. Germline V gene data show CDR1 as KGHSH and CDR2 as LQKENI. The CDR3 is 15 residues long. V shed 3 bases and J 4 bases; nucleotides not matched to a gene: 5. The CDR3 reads CASSPKAGLTGELFF. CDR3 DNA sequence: TGTGCCAGCTCACCCAAAGCGGGGCTCACCGGGGAGCTGTTTTTT.

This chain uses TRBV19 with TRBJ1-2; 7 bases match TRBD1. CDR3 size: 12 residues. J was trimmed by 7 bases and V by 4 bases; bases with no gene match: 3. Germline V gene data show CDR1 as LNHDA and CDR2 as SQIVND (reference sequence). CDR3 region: CASSRDRVGYTF. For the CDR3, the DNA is TGTGCCAGTAGTAGGGACAGAGTTGGCTACACCTTC.

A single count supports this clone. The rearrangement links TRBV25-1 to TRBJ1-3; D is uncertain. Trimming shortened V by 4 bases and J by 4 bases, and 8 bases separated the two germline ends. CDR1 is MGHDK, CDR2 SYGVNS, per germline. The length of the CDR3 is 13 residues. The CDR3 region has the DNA TGTGCCAGCAGTGTACTAGTCGGAAACACCATATATTTT. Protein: CASSVLVGNTIYF.

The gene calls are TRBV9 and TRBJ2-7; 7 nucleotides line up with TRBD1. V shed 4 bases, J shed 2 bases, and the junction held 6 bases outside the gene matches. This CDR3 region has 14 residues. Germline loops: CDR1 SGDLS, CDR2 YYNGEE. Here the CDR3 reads CASSLTGSAYEQYF. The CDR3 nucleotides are TGTGCCAGCAGCCTGACAGGGTCGGCCTACGAGCAGTACTTC.

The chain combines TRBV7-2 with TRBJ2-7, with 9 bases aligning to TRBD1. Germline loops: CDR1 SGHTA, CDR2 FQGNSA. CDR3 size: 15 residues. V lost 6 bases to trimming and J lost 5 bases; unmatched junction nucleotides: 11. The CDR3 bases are TGTGCCAGCAGAATCCGGGACAGGGAAATCCACGAGCAGTACTTC. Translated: CASRIRDREIHEQYF.

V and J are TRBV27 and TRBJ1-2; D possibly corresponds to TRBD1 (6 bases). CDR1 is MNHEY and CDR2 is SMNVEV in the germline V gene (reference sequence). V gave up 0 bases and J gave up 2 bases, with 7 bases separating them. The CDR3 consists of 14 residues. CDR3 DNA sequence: TGTGCCAGCAGTTTATCACAGGGAAACTATGGCTACACCTTC. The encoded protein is CASSLSQGNYGYTF.